The source of this T cell receptor (beta chain) is a study of response to subunit inactivated influenza vaccine. Study conclusions and caveats: Only a handful of new T cells, the authors suggested, are recruited with each seasonal influenza vaccination.

The V and J ends lost 2 bases and 7 bases respectively, with 11 bases between them. The CDR3 extends over 14 amino acids. This clonotype was observed a handful of times. Its antigen remains unidentified. TCRdb reprocessed the RT-PCR reads via MiXCR and lists one record per CDR3 protein. The table has 500,000 to 750,000 distinct CDR3 sequences, about 14% seen once; the top ten hold 11%. Sequenced here: PBMCs from blood, sampled roughly 12 days after vaccination. The receptor comes from a man over 45 who received an inactivated influenza vaccine. The chain has TRBV12-3 or TRBV12-4 and TRBJ1-4; a possible D gene is TRBD1 (6 bases). The CDR3 DNA reads TGTGCCAGCAGTTTATCGGGGGCGAGTGAAAAACTGTTTTTT. This encodes CASSLSGASEKLFF.